The TCR beta chain described here comes from a study of cytomegalovirus exposure and HLA in healthy donors (dated by TCRdb to 2016 to 2017). Background for the entire study: The 666 repertoires of the first cohort and the roughly 120 validation repertoires were produced on the same platform, according to a later analysis. The study aimed to test whether signatures of past pathogen exposure could be identified by cataloging public T cell receptors. The study combined high-throughput TCR immunosequencing, statistical association of individual TCRs with disease status, and machine learning to predict cytomegalovirus infection status. Besides the first cohort of 666 subjects, a separate validation cohort made up of 90 to 150 different subjects was used.

Based on the germline V gene, the CDR1 and CDR2 sequences are SGHRS and YFSETQ. Including the terminal cysteine and phenylalanine, the CDR3 comprises 15 residues. Kept here is only the CDR3 DNA, which spans 45 bases and is read in frame from base 1. The V end gives up 4 bases and the J end 5 bases, leaving 7 bases in the junction not matched to a gene. Details on this clone: Its binding antigen is unknown. The record has no base qualities; no much larger clone is one base away.

Library method: the immunoSEQ multiplex PCR assay. Processing in the source paper ran as follows. A statistical classification framework was built to diagnose cytomegalovirus status from the catalog of TCR beta chain sequences. TCRdb re-hosts the immuneACCESS table, in-frame sequences only. Its copies lack some clones; in the studies checked, an unresolved V gene accounts for under half of them, and the cause for the rest is not known. V, J and clone size are taken as reported in that table, and D and trimming were inferred from the DNA itself. The sample profile shows approximately 110,000 clones; approximately 86% of them were found once. The ten largest clones capture roughly 4% of the sample. Results and caveats for the whole study, not just this receptor: The authors suggested that the approach could potentially be extended to other disease states and immunological phenotypes. A total of 150 to 200 TCR beta chains were listed by the study as associated with cytomegalovirus. A later analysis found that TCRs clustered in the first cohort also tended to co-occur in the 120 or so validation repertoires, with approximately 94% of cluster scores above 0. Most TCR sequences were seen in very few donors, while some public TCRs were found in many individuals. A later analysis had no HLA typing for the validation cohort, so co-occurrence there was scored across all 110 or so repertoires. Three of the identified cytomegalovirus-associated TCR beta chains were confirmed in vitro to be specific for cytomegalovirus antigens. In both the original and validation cohorts, the classifier was reported to diagnose cytomegalovirus status with high specificity and sensitivity.

The donors were included in the validation cohort of 120 subjects, a group kept apart from the roughly 690-subject first cohort. The receptor chain draws on TRBV5-1 and TRBJ2-2; the junction holds 8 bases that match TRBD1. The receptor was derived from a woman under 30 in good health and CMV-seropositive. Sequencing input: PBMCs. The nucleotide sequence is TGCGCCAGCAGCAGCGGACAGGGTTGGACCGGGGAGCTGTTTTTT. The encoded protein is CASSSGQGWTGELFF.